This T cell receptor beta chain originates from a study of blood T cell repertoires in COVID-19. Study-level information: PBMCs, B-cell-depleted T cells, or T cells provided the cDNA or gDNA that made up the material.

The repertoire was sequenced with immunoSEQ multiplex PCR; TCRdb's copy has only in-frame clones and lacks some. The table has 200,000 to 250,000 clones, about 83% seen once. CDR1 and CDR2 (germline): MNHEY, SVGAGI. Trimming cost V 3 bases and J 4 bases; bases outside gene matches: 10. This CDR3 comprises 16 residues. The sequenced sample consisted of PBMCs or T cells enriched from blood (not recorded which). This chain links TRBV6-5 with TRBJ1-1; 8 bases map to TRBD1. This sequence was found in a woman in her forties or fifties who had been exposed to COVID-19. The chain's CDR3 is CASSYRQGQGGTEAFF. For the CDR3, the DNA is TGTGCCAGCAGTTATCGACAGGGGCAAGGCGGCACTGAAGCTTTCTTT.